This T cell receptor (beta chain) appears in the sequencing data of a study of T cell repertoires in cytomegalovirus infection. Study overall: The authors used CMV epitopes that were HLA-C-restricted (recently identified) and HLA-B-restricted (well studied). In public TCR beta signatures, there were indications of both CMV infection and matching HLA type. Study findings and constraints: Summed public TCR beta family frequency identified CMV carriers bearing the relevant HLA. HLA-C-restricted CMV-specific TCR beta clonotypes prevailed in the ex vivo response.

MiXCR, run by TCRdb on the reads, gives a single entry per CDR3 protein. The sample holds about 310,000 distinct CDR3 sequences, approximately 25% seen once. This CDR3 region has 12 residues. Germline CDR1 and CDR2: KGHSH and LQKENI. The germline V and J ends were trimmed by 0 bases and 1 base, with 0 bases remaining between them. Notes on this clonotype: Antigen: not known.

V gene TRBV18 combines with J gene TRBJ1-1; D is unresolved. This receptor was identified in a human donor in good health (CMV status not recorded). Some clones in this sample may be carry-over from other donors' samples. This sample comprised cultured PBMCs, obtained from culture after CMV antigen stimulation. The CDR3 nucleotides read TGTGCCAGCTCACCACCGAACACTGAAGCTTTCTTT. Translating gives CASSPPNTEAFF.